A single sample gave rise to the 20 T cell receptor beta chains below, sequenced in a study of blood T cell repertoires in COVID-19. The repertoire was sequenced with immunoSEQ multiplex PCR; TCRdb's copy has only in-frame clones and lacks some. The sample contains roughly 220,000 clones, around four fifths of which appear only once. Sequencing used peripheral blood. These receptors all stem from a woman aged 80 or over with COVID-19, enrolled during active disease.

As for this clone: A read error may produce the germline difference seen at one junction end. The gene calls are TRBV7-7 and TRBJ2-1; no clear D gene. Germline lookup yields CDR1 SSHAT and CDR2 FNYEAQ (reference sequence). The CDR3 length is 14 residues. CDR3 DNA sequence: TGTGCTAGCAGCGCCCTGAGTCGACCGGAGGAGCAGTTCTTC. Its protein is CASSALSRPEEQFF.

CDR3 residues: CASSPGANQPQHF. In nucleotides, the CDR3 is TGTGCCAGCAGCCCAGGGGCTAATCAGCCCCAGCATTTT. The chain recombines TRBV6-2 or TRBV6-3 with TRBJ1-5, with D possibly being TRBD1 (6 bases). The V gene's germline CDR1 is MNHEY and CDR2 SVGEGT. The CDR3 length is 13 residues. Trimming removed 6 bases from V and 4 bases from J, with 10 bases in between.

V usage is TRBV27 and J usage is TRBJ2-5; 8 bases map to TRBD1. Germline V gene data show CDR1 as MNHEY and CDR2 as SMNVEV (reference sequence). The CDR3 runs to 14 residues. V shed 4 bases and J 9 bases; nucleotides not matched to a gene: 10. In DNA form, the CDR3 reads TGTGCCAGCAGTTGGACAGGGACCTTGGGAGCCCAGTACTTC. Protein product: CASSWTGTLGAQYF.

This clone has just one count. The rearrangement links TRBV28 to TRBJ2-4, with D perhaps matching TRBD2 (5 bases). This CDR3 has 15 residues. V was cut by 4 bases and J by 0 bases, with 10 bases left in between. CDR1 MDHEN and CDR2 SYDVKM come from the germline V gene. This CDR3 is CASSSPGIAKNIQYF. The DNA of the CDR3 is TGTGCCAGCAGTTCCCCGGGGATAGCCAAAAACATTCAGTACTTC.

This sequence joins TRBV5-1 and TRBJ1-6; D not resolved. Germline assignment: CDR1 SGHRS and CDR2 YFSETQ. V was cut by 4 bases and J by 8 bases, with 19 bases left in between. The CDR3 totals 16 residues. CDR3 amino acids: CASSLTVGVGDSPLHF. In DNA, the CDR3 is TGCGCCAGCAGCCTCACCGTCGGGGTTGGTGATTCACCCCTCCACTTT.

The V and J genes are TRBV7-8 and TRBJ1-2; D unclear. Between the trimmed V and J ends, which lost 1 base and 0 bases, there was a span of 6 bases. CDR1 and CDR2 (germline): SGHVS, FQNEAQ. This CDR3 is built from 14 residues. CDR3 sequence: CASSLGIANYGYTF. The CDR3 nucleotides are TGTGCCAGCAGCTTAGGAATAGCTAACTATGGCTACACCTTC.

The CDR3 region is CASSYLVQGETQYF. The CDR3 region has the DNA TGTGCCAGCAGTTACCTCGTACAGGGGGAGACCCAGTACTTC. This chain links TRBV6-2 or TRBV6-3 with TRBJ2-5, with TRBD1 identical over 7 bases. CDR3 length: 14 amino acids. The germline V gene has CDR1 MNHEY and CDR2 SVGEGT. The J segment lost 5 bases and the V segment lost 2 bases, leaving 5 bases of the junction unmatched.

This chain uses TRBV7-9 with TRBJ1-2; no clear D gene. Trimming removed 6 bases from V and 4 bases from J, with 6 bases in between. This CDR3 is built from 11 residues. Germline V gives CDR1 SEHNR, CDR2 FQNEAQ (reference sequence). This CDR3 reads CASRRGYGYTF. The CDR3, as DNA: TGTGCCAGCAGGAGAGGCTATGGCTACACCTTC.

The chain recombines TRBV11-3 with TRBJ2-3, with 14 bases fitting TRBD2. V was clipped by 3 bases and J by 2 bases; unmatched bases: 1. The germline gives CDR1 SGHNT, CDR2 YENEEA. CDR3 length: 16 amino acids. CDR3 nucleotides: TGTGCCAGCAGCTTGGGACTAGCGGGAGACACAGATACGCAGTATTTT. Encoded protein: CASSLGLAGDTDTQYF.

This clone was found a few times. The chain is built from TRBV5-1 and TRBJ2-3; the match to TRBD2 covers 13 bases. V was clipped by 0 bases and J by 6 bases; unmatched bases: 4. The CDR3 is made up of 16 amino acids. Germline-derived CDR1 and CDR2 are SGHRS and YFSETQ. As DNA, the CDR3 is TGCGCCAGCAGCTTGGGGACTAGCGGGAGTATGGATACGCAGTATTTT. Amino acids: CASSLGTSGSMDTQYF. The full variable domain, in which reference TRBV5-1 and TRBJ2-3 provide the parts outside the CDR3, is KAGVTQTPRYLIKTRGQQVTLSCSPISGHRSVSWYQQTPGQGLQFLFEYFSETQRNKGNFPGRFSGRQFSNSRSEMNVSTLELGDSALYLCASSLGTSGSMDTQYFGPGTRLTVL.

The chain links TRBV10-2 to TRBJ1-1; no reliable D call. Germline lookup yields CDR1 WSHSY and CDR2 SAAADI. The CDR3 loop spans 14 amino acids. Trimming cost V 1 base and J 0 bases, with 6 bases left between them. Here the CDR3 reads CASSEWQVNTEAFF. The CDR3 nucleotides read TGCGCCAGCAGTGAGTGGCAGGTGAACACTGAAGCTTTCTTT.

This chain uses TRBV6-6 with TRBJ1-1; 8 positions agree with TRBD1. Losses at the gene ends were 6 bases for V and 0 bases for J; bases not matched to a gene: 9. CDR1 is MNHNY, CDR2 SVGAGI, per germline (reference sequence). CDR3 length: 16 amino acids. CDR3 region: CASRHRRTGLNTEAFF. For the CDR3, the DNA is TGTGCCAGCAGACATAGACGGACAGGGCTGAACACTGAAGCTTTCTTT.

The chain uses TRBV24-1 and TRBJ2-5; D is perhaps TRBD1 (5 bases). This CDR3 region has 14 residues. Germline CDR1 reads KGHDR; CDR2 reads SFDVKD. V was clipped by 7 bases and J by 4 bases, with 15 bases between them. Written as DNA, the CDR3 is TGTGCCACCAGCCTGGCGGCAGGGCGAGAGACCCAGTACTTC. As protein: CATSLAAGRETQYF.

The chain couples TRBV6-2 or TRBV6-3 to TRBJ2-1; 14 bases map to TRBD2. Per germline, CDR1 MNHEY and CDR2 SVGEGT. The ends lost 6 bases at V and 7 bases at J; junction bases unmatched: 17. The CDR3 consists of 19 residues. CDR3: CASSPLPGLAGGPLNEQFF. Written as DNA, the CDR3 is TGTGCCAGCAGCCCCCTCCCCGGACTAGCGGGAGGTCCGTTAAATGAGCAGTTCTTC.

This chain connects TRBV19 to TRBJ2-7; D gene ambiguous. Trimming removed 4 bases from V and 2 bases from J, with 9 bases in between. Germline V gives CDR1 LNHDA, CDR2 SQIVND (reference sequence). The length of the CDR3 is 13 residues. CDR3 coding DNA: TGTGCCAGTAGTAGGGCCAACGCCTACGAGCAGTACTTC. This encodes CASSRANAYEQYF.

The V and J genes are TRBV5-1 and TRBJ2-3; D remains ambiguous. V was cut by 0 bases and J by 5 bases, with 4 bases left in between. The CDR3 has 12 residues. The germline CDR1 and CDR2 sequences are SGHRS and YFSETQ. The CDR3 loop is CASSLDLDTQYF. The CDR3 coding sequence is TGCGCCAGCAGCTTGGATCTAGATACGCAGTATTTT.

This chain joins TRBV4-1 and TRBJ2-3; 15 bases are shared with TRBD2. Germline V gene sequence: CDR1 MGHRA, CDR2 YSYEKL. After removal of 0 bases from V and 3 bases from J, the junction contained 13 bases not matched to a gene. The CDR3 sequence is 21 residues long. CDR3 sequence reads: CASSQDQGLAGGRSRTDTQYF. Written as DNA, the CDR3 is TGCGCCAGCAGCCAAGATCAGGGACTAGCGGGAGGCCGCTCGAGGACAGATACGCAGTATTTT.

V usage is TRBV6-5 and J usage is TRBJ1-6, with unresolved D. The CDR3 covers 12 residues. CDR1 MNHEY and CDR2 SVGAGI come from the germline V gene. Trimming removed 10 bases from V and 10 bases from J, with 14 bases in between. The CDR3 loop reads CATWMRGSPLHF. CDR3 DNA: TGTGCCACCTGGATGCGAGGCTCACCCCTCCACTTT.

CDR3 bases: TGTGCCAGTAGTCCCAGTGCCCTTAGCAATCAGCCCCAGCATTTT. Translated: CASSPSALSNQPQHF. J is TRBJ1-5 and V is TRBV19; D call uncertain. The CDR3 is 15 amino acids. V was cut by 5 bases and J by 0 bases, with 11 bases left in between. Germline lookup yields CDR1 LNHDA and CDR2 SQIVND (reference sequence).

The chain couples TRBV5-1 to TRBJ2-4; 8 bases fit TRBD1. The CDR3 is 14 amino acids. CDR1 and CDR2 from the germline V gene are SGHRS and YFSETQ. V shed 4 bases, J shed 8 bases, and the junction held 8 bases outside the gene matches. The CDR3 spells CASSRQGNRDIQYF. The CDR3 region has the DNA TGCGCCAGCAGCAGACAGGGGAATAGAGACATTCAGTACTTC. Filled out from reference TRBV5-1 and TRBJ2-4, the complete variable domain reads KAGVTQTPRYLIKTRGQQVTLSCSPISGHRSVSWYQQTPGQGLQFLFEYFSETQRNKGNFPGRFSGRQFSNSRSEMNVSTLELGDSALYLCASSRQGNRDIQYFGAGTRLSVL.